A single sample gave rise to the 27 T cell receptor beta chains below, sequenced in a study of cytomegalovirus exposure and HLA in healthy donors. 60 Vbeta and 13 Jbeta primers were used in PCR. Assay used: immunoSEQ multiplex PCR; TCRdb lists only in-frame clones, some missing. Here the sample spans under 200,000 clones, around 68% being singletons. Material: PBMCs. These receptors all stem from a man in his forties or fifties in good health and CMV-seronegative.

The rearrangement links TRBV15 to TRBJ1-4, with 12 bases identical to TRBD1. This CDR3 is built from 18 residues. Germline assignment: CDR1 LNHNV and CDR2 YYDKDF (reference sequence). J was trimmed by 10 bases and V by 0 bases; bases with no gene match: 12. Here the CDR3 reads CATSRDLVLGQGAGKLFF. CDR3 bases: TGTGCCACCAGCAGAGATCTTGTGCTGGGACAGGGGGCCGGAAAACTGTTTTTT.

This chain uses TRBV4-1 with TRBJ2-5; no reliable D call. CDR1 is MGHRA and CDR2 is YSYEKL in the germline V gene. The CDR3 is 12 residues long. V shed 0 bases and J shed 4 bases, with 3 bases lying between them. Here the CDR3 DNA reads TGCGCCAGCAGCCAAGAGGCAGAGACCCAGTACTTC. Translating it yields CASSQEAETQYF.

This clone has only a few counts. V gene TRBV20-1 combines with J gene TRBJ2-1; D unresolved. CDR3 length equals 11 residues. Between the trimmed V and J ends, which lost 8 bases and 4 bases, there was a span of 9 bases. Germline V lookup: CDR1 DFQATT, CDR2 SNEGSKA (reference sequence). CDR3 region: CSTGGYNEQFF. In DNA, the CDR3 is TGCAGTACCGGCGGATACAATGAGCAGTTCTTC.

J is TRBJ2-3 and V is TRBV27, with 12 bases aligning to TRBD2. The germline V gene has CDR1 MNHEY and CDR2 SMNVEV (reference sequence). V trimming: 7 bases; J trimming: 5 bases; junction bases outside the gene matches: 10. This CDR3 has 16 amino acids. The CDR3 DNA reads TGTGCCAGCAAGGGACTAGCGGGCCTCCGAGGAGATACGCAGTATTTT. It specifies CASKGLAGLRGDTQYF.

The rearrangement uses TRBV6-6 and TRBJ2-5; maybe TRBD2 (5 bases). V lost 5 bases, J lost 11 bases, and 12 bases lay in between. Germline lookup yields CDR1 MNHNY and CDR2 SVGAGI (reference sequence). CDR3 length: 11 amino acids. In DNA form, the CDR3 reads TGTGCCAGCAGTCCCCGGTGGGAGCAGTACTTC. This encodes CASSPRWEQYF.

The CDR3 DNA follows: TGTGCCAGCAGCGCGCAGGGGGGCGGAGGACAAGAGACCCAGTACTTC. Its translation is CASSAQGGGGQETQYF. V gene TRBV7-8 combines with J gene TRBJ2-5; possible D gene TRBD1, 7 bases. Trimming left V 5 bases short and J 2 bases short, with 18 bases between. This CDR3 comprises 16 residues. CDR1 and CDR2 from the germline V gene are SGHVS and FQNEAQ.

This clone has a handful of counts. The chain is built from TRBV2 and TRBJ1-6; weak D call: TRBD1 (6 bases). The CDR3 sequence is 15 residues long. Germline V gives CDR1 SNHLY, CDR2 FYNNEI. V dropped 6 bases and J dropped 3 bases, with 12 bases sitting between them. The CDR3 nucleotides are TGTGCCAGCAGCCTACAGGGCAGCTATAATTCACCCCTCCACTTT. Translating gives CASSLQGSYNSPLHF.

V gene TRBV28 combines with J gene TRBJ1-2, with unresolved D. The ends were cut back, 6 bases at V and 7 bases at J, with 15 bases in the middle. The CDR3 extends over 13 amino acids. CDR1 MDHEN and CDR2 SYDVKM come from the germline V gene. In DNA form, the CDR3 reads TGTGCCAGCAGGATTCCGGGAACTAGTGGCTACACCTTC. Translating it yields CASRIPGTSGYTF.

This chain uses TRBV7-2 with TRBJ1-2; TRBD1 matches 10 bases. V lost 5 bases to trimming and J lost 12 bases; unmatched junction nucleotides: 3. Germline V gene lookup returns CDR1 SGHTA and CDR2 FQGNSA. The CDR3 covers 11 residues. The CDR3 coding sequence is TGTGCCAGCAGCCCGGACAGGGGGAACACCTTC. Residues: CASSPDRGNTF.

This sequence joins TRBV10-2 and TRBJ2-6; 7 bases match TRBD1. From germline, CDR1 is WSHSY and CDR2 SAAADI. Germline trimming cut 6 bases from V and 0 bases from J; bases unmatched to any gene: 2. The length of the CDR3 is 15 residues. The CDR3 here is CASRDRTSGANVLTF. The CDR3, as DNA: TGCGCCAGCAGGGACAGGACCTCTGGGGCCAACGTCCTGACTTTC.

Only one count was recorded for this clone. V gene TRBV5-1 combines with J gene TRBJ1-5, with D possibly matching TRBD1 (5 bases). The ends were cut back, 0 bases at V and 6 bases at J, with 10 bases in the middle. This CDR3 has 14 amino acids. Germline V gene sequence: CDR1 SGHRS, CDR2 YFSETQ. The CDR3 DNA sequence: TGCGCCAGCAGCTTGGAGGGGTTTGGTCAGCCCCAGCATTTT. Its translation is CASSLEGFGQPQHF.

This chain links TRBV7-9 with TRBJ2-3; D may be TRBD2 (6 bases). Trimming removed 5 bases at V and 1 base at J, with 10 bases between. The germline CDR1 and CDR2 sequences are SEHNR and FQNEAQ (reference sequence). The CDR3 is 14 amino acids. Written as DNA, the CDR3 is TGTGCCAGCAGCGATCCTAGCGGCACAGATACGCAGTATTTT. Amino acid sequence: CASSDPSGTDTQYF.

This CDR3 is CASSYPGGSSYEQYF. CDR3 in DNA: TGCGCCAGCAGCTACCCGGGGGGATCCTCCTACGAGCAGTACTTC. V usage is TRBV4-1 and J usage is TRBJ2-7, with 7 bases that match TRBD2. Germline V gives CDR1 MGHRA, CDR2 YSYEKL. Germline trimming cut 5 bases from V and 0 bases from J; bases unmatched to any gene: 7. The CDR3 sequence is 15 residues long.

A single count supports this clone. The chain links TRBV19 to TRBJ1-6, with a tentative D call TRBD1 (5 bases). V dropped 6 bases and J dropped 0 bases, with 9 bases sitting between them. CDR3 size: 15 residues. Germline CDR1 reads LNHDA; CDR2 reads SQIVND (reference sequence). CDR3 sequence: CASSYRSSYNSPLHF. Here the CDR3 DNA reads TGTGCCAGTAGCTACAGGAGCTCCTATAATTCACCCCTCCACTTT.

The chain uses TRBV7-2 and TRBJ2-4; 12 positions match TRBD2. From germline, CDR1 is SGHTA and CDR2 FQGNSA. The ends lost 5 bases at V and 2 bases at J; junction bases unmatched: 4. This CDR3 has 16 amino acids. The CDR3 DNA reads as TGTGCCAGCAGCAAGCTAGCGGGGGGGACCAAAAACATTCAGTACTTC. Translating gives CASSKLAGGTKNIQYF.

This clone was seen more than once but under ten times. The chain uses TRBV28 and TRBJ1-4; D unresolved. This CDR3 contains 17 residues. V lost 0 bases to trimming and J lost 3 bases, with 14 bases between them. Germline values: CDR1 MDHEN, CDR2 SYDVKM. CDR3 loop: CASSLWTLEASNEKLFF. CDR3 bases: TGTGCCAGCAGTTTATGGACACTGGAGGCGTCTAATGAAAAACTGTTTTTT.

The chain employs TRBV12-5 and TRBJ2-7, with TRBD1 identical over 7 bases. The CDR3 spans 13 residues. Germline CDR1 LGHNT, CDR2 FRNRAP. Trimming at V came to 1 base and at J to 3 bases, leaving 0 bases not matched to a gene. The CDR3: CASGLGDSYEQYF. The CDR3 DNA is TGTGCTAGTGGTTTGGGGGACAGCTACGAGCAGTACTTC.

The chain is built from TRBV6-4 and TRBJ2-2; 7 positions agree with TRBD1. Germline lookup yields CDR1 MRHNA and CDR2 SNTAGT. J lost 4 bases, V lost 2 bases, and 7 bases had no gene match. The CDR3 extends over 16 amino acids. Here the CDR3 DNA reads TGTGCCAGCAGTGACGATGAGGGGGCGAGCACCGGGGAGCTGTTTTTT. Translation gives CASSDDEGASTGELFF.

The rearrangement uses TRBV5-4 and TRBJ1-2, with TRBD1 matching 7 bases. J lost 7 bases, V lost 2 bases, and 5 bases had no gene match. Germline-derived CDR1 and CDR2 are SGHNT and YYREEE (reference sequence). The CDR3 spans 13 residues. The CDR3 loop reads CASSFRGGSGYTF. In DNA, the CDR3 is TGTGCCAGCAGCTTCAGAGGGGGCAGTGGCTACACCTTC.

This clone was seen a handful of times. The CDR3 is CASSLGTGGSNQPQHF. The CDR3 coding sequence is TGCGCCAGCAGCTTGGGGACAGGCGGGAGCAATCAGCCCCAGCATTTT. The V call is TRBV5-1, the J call TRBJ1-5, with 7 positions matching TRBD1. Germline V gene data show CDR1 as SGHRS and CDR2 as YFSETQ. The length of the CDR3 is 16 residues. J was trimmed by 1 base and V by 0 bases; bases with no gene match: 4.

The chain is built from TRBV19 and TRBJ2-7; D is uncertain. The ends were cut back, 3 bases at V and 2 bases at J, with 8 bases in the middle. Germline V gene lookup returns CDR1 LNHDA and CDR2 SQIVND (reference sequence). CDR3 length: 13 amino acids. CDR3 sequence (DNA): TGTGCCAGTAGTATTGGTCGGGCCTACGAGCAGTACTTC. As protein: CASSIGRAYEQYF.

This clone was detected a few times. The chain has TRBV6-5 and TRBJ2-5; D is unresolved. Matching the DNA end better, TRBJ2-7 makes the J call doubtful. Germline assignment: CDR1 MNHEY and CDR2 SVGAGI. The length of the CDR3 is 11 residues. CDR3 region: CASSSAYEQYF. The CDR3 bases are TGTGCCAGCAGTTCTGCCTACGAGCAGTACTTC.

This clone has more than one count but fewer than ten. V usage is TRBV27 and J usage is TRBJ2-5; D is perhaps TRBD1 (6 bases). The J call may be mistaken, given a closer DNA end match to TRBJ2-7. The CDR3 runs to 13 residues. In germline, CDR1 is MNHEY, CDR2 SMNVEV (reference sequence). The chain's CDR3 is CASSYRGTYEQYF. In nucleotides, the CDR3 is TGTGCCAGCAGTTATAGGGGGACCTACGAGCAGTACTTC.

In regard to this clone: This sample also contains other DNA sequences that code for the same CDR3. The chain uses TRBV6-6 and TRBJ1-6, with 7 bases that match TRBD1. V gave up 6 bases and J gave up 0 bases; unmatched junction bases: 2. Germline V CDR1 and CDR2: MNHNY, SVGAGI (reference sequence). The CDR3 length is 15 residues. The DNA of the CDR3 is TGTGCCAGCAGCCGGGACAGCTCCTATAATTCACCCCTCCACTTT. Translation gives CASSRDSSYNSPLHF.

The chain joins TRBV4-2 to TRBJ2-1, with 7 bases fitting TRBD2. There are 15 residues in the CDR3. Germline CDR1 is LGHNA and CDR2 is YNFKEQ. The V gene end was trimmed by 0 bases and the J gene end by 2 bases; junction bases not matched to a gene: 1. The CDR3 nucleotides read TGTGCCAGCAGCCAAGAAGGACTAGCCTACAATGAGCAGTTCTTC. It yields the protein CASSQEGLAYNEQFF.

The chain couples TRBV7-8 to TRBJ1-4; 8 positions agree with TRBD1. V lost 3 bases, J lost 5 bases, and 8 bases stayed unmatched. The CDR3 length is 16 residues. Germline values: CDR1 SGHVS, CDR2 FQNEAQ. The CDR3 here is CASSLGRAGGNEKLFF. The CDR3 nucleotides are TGTGCCAGCAGCTTGGGGAGGGCAGGGGGCAATGAAAAACTGTTTTTT. Based on the CDR3 plus reference TRBV7-8 and TRBJ1-4, the full variable domain is GAGVSQSPRYKVAKRGQDVALRCDPISGHVSLFWYQQALGQGPEFLTYFQNEAQLDKSGLPSDRFFAERPEGSVSTLKIQRTQQEDSAVYLCASSLGRAGGNEKLFFGSGTQLSVL.

This clone was observed a few times. The chain employs TRBV2 and TRBJ2-7; no clear D gene. The germline V and J ends were trimmed by 1 base and 6 bases, with 4 bases remaining between them. CDR1 is SNHLY, CDR2 FYNNEI, per germline. The CDR3 is 11 residues long. For the CDR3, the DNA is TGTGCCAGCAGTGAAGGGAGCGAGCAGTACTTC. This codes for CASSEGSEQYF. Drawing the rest from reference TRBV2 and TRBJ2-7, the complete variable domain is EPEVTQTPSHQVTQMGQEVILRCVPISNHLYFYWYRQILGQKVEFLVSFYNNEISEKSEIFDDQFSVERPDGSNFTLKIRSTKLEDSAMYFCASSEGSEQYFGPGTRLTVT.